Following are 13 T cell receptor beta chains from one sample sequenced in a study of blood T cell repertoires in COVID-19 (TCRdb year 2020). Library prep was done by the immunoSEQ multiplex PCR assay. As stored in TCRdb, this immuneACCESS dataset retains in-frame rearrangements with V and J assigned. A fraction of the clones does not appear; measured against another copy, unresolved V genes explain less than half of the discrepancy, and the remainder lacks a known reason. For this sample the table gives around 270,000 clones, of which about 87% were detected only once. Together, the top ten hold roughly 4% of the sample. Sequencing was done on a sample of peripheral blood. Receptor source: a man aged 60 to 75 who had recovered from COVID-19.

The V gene is TRBV6-1, the J gene TRBJ2-3; no definite D call. The CDR3 length is 14 residues. Germline V gene sequence: CDR1 MNHNS, CDR2 SASEGT. Between the trimmed V and J ends, which lost 2 bases and 0 bases, there was a span of 6 bases. The CDR3 loop reads CASSETASTDTQYF. CDR3 DNA sequence: TGTGCCAGCAGTGAAACAGCTAGCACAGATACGCAGTATTTT.

This chain joins TRBV19 and TRBJ2-5; the match to TRBD1 covers 10 bases. The CDR3 has 14 amino acids. The ends lost 10 bases at V and 5 bases at J; junction bases unmatched: 10. In germline, CDR1 is LNHDA, CDR2 SQIVND (reference sequence). The CDR3 nucleotides read TGTGCCACCCGAGACAGGGGGCGAGGCGAGACCCAGTACTTC. This gives the protein CATRDRGRGETQYF.

The chain joins TRBV5-1 to TRBJ1-3; D is undetermined. The germline CDR1 and CDR2 sequences are SGHRS and YFSETQ. This CDR3 contains 14 residues. Trimming removed 4 bases at V and 1 base at J, with 9 bases between. The CDR3: CASSLDGSGNTIYF. The DNA of the CDR3 is TGCGCCAGCAGCCTTGACGGGTCTGGAAACACCATATATTTT.

The chain carries TRBV11-3 and TRBJ1-5; weak D call: TRBD1 (5 bases). The germline V and J ends were trimmed by 2 bases and 0 bases, with 14 bases remaining between them. The CDR3 has 17 amino acids. Germline V lookup: CDR1 SGHNT, CDR2 YENEEA. The CDR3 bases are TGTGCCAGCAGCTTACGTTCACAGGCATATAGCAATCAGCCCCAGCATTTT. This gives the protein CASSLRSQAYSNQPQHF.

This rearrangement joins TRBV7-6 to TRBJ2-7; 14 nucleotides line up with TRBD2. Trimming took 4 bases from V and 3 from J; bases not matched to a gene: 5. The germline CDR1 and CDR2 sequences are SGHVS and FNYEAQ. The CDR3 consists of 16 residues. CDR3 DNA: TGTGCCAGCAGCTCGGGACTAGCGGGGGCGTACTACGAGCAGTACTTC. It codes for CASSSGLAGAYYEQYF.

V is TRBV9 and J is TRBJ2-7, with 7 bases matching TRBD1. There are 14 residues in the CDR3. The ends lost 4 bases at V and 3 bases at J; junction bases unmatched: 7. The germline V gene has CDR1 SGDLS and CDR2 YYNGEE. In DNA form, the CDR3 reads TGTGCCAGCAGCCCAGGGGGACCTATCTACGAGCAGTACTTC. Its protein product is CASSPGGPIYEQYF.

This clone has a single count. The chain uses TRBV21-1 and TRBJ1-6. TRBV21-1 is given as a pseudogene. This CDR3 comprises 16 residues. CDR3 loop: CASSKRRGMGNSPLHF. Written as DNA, the CDR3 is TGTGCCAGCAGCAAAAGGCGAGGCATGGGTAATTCACCCCTCCACTTT.

J is TRBJ2-1 and V is TRBV4-1; tentatively, D is TRBD2 (5 bases). Germline CDR1 and CDR2: MGHRA and YSYEKL. V dropped 1 base and J dropped 0 bases, with 7 bases sitting between them. This CDR3 spans 15 amino acids. The CDR3 sequence: CASSQASRSYNEQFF. The CDR3 DNA reads as TGCGCCAGCAGCCAAGCTAGCCGCTCCTACAATGAGCAGTTCTTC.

The rearrangement uses TRBV19 and TRBJ2-3, with D possibly TRBD2 on 7 matching bases. The CDR3 sequence is 15 residues long. V lost 7 bases to trimming and J lost 2 bases, with 16 bases between them. Germline CDR1 LNHDA, CDR2 SQIVND (reference sequence). CDR3 protein: CASTPVGGPTDTQYF. The CDR3 nucleotides are TGTGCCAGTACCCCCGTGGGGGGGCCCACAGATACGCAGTATTTT. Drawing the rest from reference TRBV19 and TRBJ2-3, the complete variable domain is DGGITQSPKYLFRKEGQNVTLSCEQNLNHDAMYWYRQDPGQGLRLIYYSQIVNDFQKGDIAEGYSVSREKKESFPLTVTSAQKNPTAFYLCASTPVGGPTDTQYFGPGTRLTVL.

The V gene is TRBV18, the J gene TRBJ2-7, with D possibly being TRBD2 (6 bases). Trimming removed 1 base at V and 7 bases at J, with 11 bases between. The germline CDR1 and CDR2 sequences are KGHSH and LQKENI. The CDR3 runs 13 residues. Here the CDR3 DNA reads TGTGCCAGCTCACCACTGGAGGGGCGAGAGCAGTACTTC. Amino acid sequence: CASSPLEGREQYF.

The CDR3 region has the DNA TGTGCCAGCGGCCTTTTAGCGGATCCCACAGATACGCAGTATTTT. Its protein product is CASGLLADPTDTQYF. The chain joins TRBV4-2 to TRBJ2-3, with D tentatively TRBD2 (6 bases). Germline loops: CDR1 LGHNA, CDR2 YNFKEQ. V was pared by 8 bases and J by 2 bases, with 17 bases between. CDR3 length equals 15 residues.

The chain is built from TRBV6-5 and TRBJ2-5; maybe TRBD2 (5 bases). V lost 2 bases and J lost 5, with 15 bases in between. The CDR3 extends over 15 amino acids. Germline V gene data show CDR1 as MNHEY and CDR2 as SVGAGI. DNA for the CDR3: TGTGCCAGCAGTTACGACTTCCTATCGGGGGAGACCCAGTACTTC. The encoded protein is CASSYDFLSGETQYF.

The V call is TRBV7-9, the J call TRBJ2-5, with 7 bases aligning to TRBD1. CDR3 length: 14 residues. Germline V gives CDR1 SEHNR, CDR2 FQNEAQ (reference sequence). Unmatched junction bases numbered 9, after V lost 6 bases and J lost 5 bases. CDR3 sequence (DNA): TGTGCCAGCAGGCGAGAACAGGGGCGGGAGACCCAGTACTTC. This gives the protein CASRREQGRETQYF.